This T cell receptor (beta chain) was captured in a study of T cells after yellow fever vaccination. General observations from the study: Re-detected after boosting: most primary clones, more than 95% of CD4 and roughly 88% of CD8.

The V end lost 4 bases, the J end lost 2 bases, and 19 bases lay between the germline ends. The V gene's germline CDR1 is ENHRY and CDR2 SYGVKD. The CDR3 is 17 residues long. UMIs and a universal primer site were added when TCR cDNA was made by 5'RACE template switching. TCRdb re-called the 5' RACE reads with MiXCR, one entry per CDR3 protein. The sample has around 300,000 distinct CDR3 sequences, 10% to 15% seen once; the top ten hold 0.4% to 0.55%. Only a few counts were recorded for this clonotype. Antigen: not known. This sequence originates from a man younger than 40 who received the YFV17D yellow fever vaccine. V and J are TRBV10-3 and TRBJ2-3; D perhaps matches TRBD2 (6 bases). The starting material was CD4+ T cells sorted from PBMCs, obtained 45 days after the yellow fever booster vaccination. CDR3 sequence (DNA): TGTGCCATCAGTGCGAACCTAGCAAGGAGGGACACAGATACGCAGTATTTT. Its protein is CAISANLARRDTDTQYF.